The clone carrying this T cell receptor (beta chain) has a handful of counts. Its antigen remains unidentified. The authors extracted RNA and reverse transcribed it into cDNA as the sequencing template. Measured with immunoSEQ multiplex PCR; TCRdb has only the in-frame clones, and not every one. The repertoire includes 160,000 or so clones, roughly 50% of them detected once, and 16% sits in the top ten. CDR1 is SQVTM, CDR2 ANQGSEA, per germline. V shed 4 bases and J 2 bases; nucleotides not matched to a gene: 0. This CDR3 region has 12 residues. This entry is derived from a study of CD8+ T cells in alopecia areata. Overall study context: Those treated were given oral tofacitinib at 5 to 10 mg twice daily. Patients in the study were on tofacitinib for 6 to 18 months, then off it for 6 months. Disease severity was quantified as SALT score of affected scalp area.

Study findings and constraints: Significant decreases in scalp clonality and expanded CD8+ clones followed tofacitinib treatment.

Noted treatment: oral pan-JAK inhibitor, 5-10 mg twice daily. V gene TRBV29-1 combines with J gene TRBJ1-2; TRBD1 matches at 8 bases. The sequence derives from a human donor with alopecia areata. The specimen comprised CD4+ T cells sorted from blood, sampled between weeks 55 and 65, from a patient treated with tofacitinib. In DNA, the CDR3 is TGCAGCGTTGGGACAGGGAACTATGGCTACACCTTC. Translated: CSVGTGNYGYTF.